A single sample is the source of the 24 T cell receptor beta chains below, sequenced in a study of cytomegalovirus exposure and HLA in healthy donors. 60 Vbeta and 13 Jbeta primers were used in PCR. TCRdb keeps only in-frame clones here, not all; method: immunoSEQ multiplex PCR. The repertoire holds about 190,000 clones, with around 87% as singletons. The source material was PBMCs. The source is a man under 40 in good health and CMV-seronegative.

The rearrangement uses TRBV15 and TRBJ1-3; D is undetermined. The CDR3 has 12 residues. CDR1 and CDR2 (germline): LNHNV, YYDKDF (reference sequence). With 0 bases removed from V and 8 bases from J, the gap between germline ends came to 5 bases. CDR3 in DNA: TGTGCCACCAGCAGAGATTTCGACACCATATATTTT. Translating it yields CATSRDFDTIYF.

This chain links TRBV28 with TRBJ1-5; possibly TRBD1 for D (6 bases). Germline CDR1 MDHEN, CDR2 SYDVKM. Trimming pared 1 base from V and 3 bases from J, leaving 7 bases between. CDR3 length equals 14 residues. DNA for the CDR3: TGTGCCAGCAGTTTATCAGGGGTCAATCAGCCCCAGCATTTT. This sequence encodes CASSLSGVNQPQHF.

The CDR3 nucleotides read TGTGCCAGCAGCCCACCGGGGGGCAATCAGCCCCAGCATTTT. Amino acids: CASSPPGGNQPQHF. The gene calls are TRBV28 and TRBJ1-5; weak D call: TRBD1 (5 bases). The CDR3 has 14 amino acids. Germline loops: CDR1 MDHEN, CDR2 SYDVKM. V was trimmed by 6 bases and J by 2 bases, leaving 11 bases between them.

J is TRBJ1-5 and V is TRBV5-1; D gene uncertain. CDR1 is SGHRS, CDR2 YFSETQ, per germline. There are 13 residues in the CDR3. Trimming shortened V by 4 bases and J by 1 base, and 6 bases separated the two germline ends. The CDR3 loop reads CASSTESNQPQHF. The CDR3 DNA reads TGCGCCAGCAGCACAGAAAGCAATCAGCCCCAGCATTTT.

DNA of the CDR3: TGTGCCAGCAGCCGACGGACAGGGATCGAGACCCAGTACTTC. Encoded protein: CASSRRTGIETQYF. The gene calls are TRBV6-5 and TRBJ2-5; 8 nucleotides agree with TRBD1. The CDR3 is made up of 14 amino acids. Germline V lookup: CDR1 MNHEY, CDR2 SVGAGI. With V trimmed by 6 bases and J by 5 bases, 8 bases remained unmatched.

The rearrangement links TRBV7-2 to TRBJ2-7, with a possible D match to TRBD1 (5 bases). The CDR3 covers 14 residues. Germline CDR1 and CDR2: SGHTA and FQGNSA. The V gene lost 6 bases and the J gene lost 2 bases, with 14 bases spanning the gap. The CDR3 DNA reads TGTGCCAGCAGTGAAAGACAGACGCCCTACGAGCAGTACTTC. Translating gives CASSERQTPYEQYF.

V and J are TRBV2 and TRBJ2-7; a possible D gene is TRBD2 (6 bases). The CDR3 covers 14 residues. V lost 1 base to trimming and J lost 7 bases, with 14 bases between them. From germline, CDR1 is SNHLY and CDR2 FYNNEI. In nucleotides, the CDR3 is TGTGCCAGCAGTGAAGGGTTAGCCCGGGGGGAGCAGTACTTC. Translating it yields CASSEGLARGEQYF.

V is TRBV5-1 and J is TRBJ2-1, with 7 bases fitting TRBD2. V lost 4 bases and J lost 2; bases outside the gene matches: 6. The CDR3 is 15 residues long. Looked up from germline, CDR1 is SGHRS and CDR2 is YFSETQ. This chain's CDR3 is CASSVSGTTYNEQFF. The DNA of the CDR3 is TGCGCCAGCAGCGTATCCGGGACTACCTACAATGAGCAGTTCTTC.

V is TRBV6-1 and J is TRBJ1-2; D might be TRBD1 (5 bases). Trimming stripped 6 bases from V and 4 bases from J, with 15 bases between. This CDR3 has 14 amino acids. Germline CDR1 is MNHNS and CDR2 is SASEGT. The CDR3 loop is CASSLPGHSYGYTF. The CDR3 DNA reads TGTGCCAGCAGCCTTCCAGGGCACTCCTATGGCTACACCTTC.

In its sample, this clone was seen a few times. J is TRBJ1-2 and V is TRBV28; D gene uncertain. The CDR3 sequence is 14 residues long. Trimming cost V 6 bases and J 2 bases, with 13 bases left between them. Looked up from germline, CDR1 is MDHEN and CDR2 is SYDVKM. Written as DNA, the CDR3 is TGTGCCAGCAGCCCTACCCTGATAAACTATGGCTACACCTTC. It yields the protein CASSPTLINYGYTF.

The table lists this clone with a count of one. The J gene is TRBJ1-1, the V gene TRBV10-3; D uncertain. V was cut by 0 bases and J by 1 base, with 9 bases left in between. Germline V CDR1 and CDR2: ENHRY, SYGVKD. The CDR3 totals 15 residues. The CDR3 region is CAISESRDGNTEAFF. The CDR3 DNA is TGTGCCATCAGTGAGTCTCGGGATGGGAACACTGAAGCTTTCTTT.

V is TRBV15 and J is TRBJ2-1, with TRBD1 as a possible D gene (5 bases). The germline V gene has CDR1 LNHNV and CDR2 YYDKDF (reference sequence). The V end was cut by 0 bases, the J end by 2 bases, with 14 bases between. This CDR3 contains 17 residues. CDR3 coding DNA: TGTGCCACCAGCAGAGATTTCGACAGTCTTCCCTACAATGAGCAGTTCTTC. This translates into CATSRDFDSLPYNEQFF.

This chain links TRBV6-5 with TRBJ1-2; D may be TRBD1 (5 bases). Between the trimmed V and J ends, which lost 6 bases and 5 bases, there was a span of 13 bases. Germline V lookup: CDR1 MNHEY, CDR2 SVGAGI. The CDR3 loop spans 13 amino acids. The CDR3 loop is CASSGPRGYGYTF. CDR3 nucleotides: TGTGCCAGCAGCGGACCAAGGGGTTATGGCTACACCTTC.

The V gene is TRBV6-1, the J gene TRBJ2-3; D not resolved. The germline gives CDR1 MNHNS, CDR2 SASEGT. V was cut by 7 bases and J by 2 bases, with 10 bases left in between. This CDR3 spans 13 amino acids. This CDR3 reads CASNSKYTDTQYF. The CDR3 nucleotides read TGTGCCAGCAACAGTAAGTACACAGATACGCAGTATTTT.

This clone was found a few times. The CDR3 reads CASSLGTVIPGELFF. In nucleotides, the CDR3 is TGTGCCAGCAGTTTGGGGACAGTGATCCCCGGGGAGCTGTTTTTT. This chain connects TRBV6-1 to TRBJ2-2, with 7 bases lining up with TRBD1. The CDR3 covers 15 residues. Trimming removed 5 bases from V and 6 bases from J; junction bases left unmatched: 9. Germline lookup yields CDR1 MNHNS and CDR2 SASEGT.

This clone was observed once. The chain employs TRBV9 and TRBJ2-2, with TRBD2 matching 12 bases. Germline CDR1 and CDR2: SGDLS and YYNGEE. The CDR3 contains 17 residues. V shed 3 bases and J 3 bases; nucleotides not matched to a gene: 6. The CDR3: CASSATLAGGHTGELFF. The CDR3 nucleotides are TGTGCCAGCAGCGCGACCCTAGCGGGGGGGCACACCGGGGAGCTGTTTTTT.

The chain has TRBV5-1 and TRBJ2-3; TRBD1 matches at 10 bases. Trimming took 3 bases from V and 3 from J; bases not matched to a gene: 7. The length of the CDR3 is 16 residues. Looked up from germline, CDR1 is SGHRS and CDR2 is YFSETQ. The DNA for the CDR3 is TGCGCCAGCAGCTGGGGACAGGGGCCCCGGACAGATACGCAGTATTTT. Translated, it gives CASSWGQGPRTDTQYF.

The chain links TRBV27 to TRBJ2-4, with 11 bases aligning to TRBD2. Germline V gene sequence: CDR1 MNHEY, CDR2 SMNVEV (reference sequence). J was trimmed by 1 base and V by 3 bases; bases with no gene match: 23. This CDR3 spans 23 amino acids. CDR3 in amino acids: CASSFSPTLAGVSKFGAKNIQYF. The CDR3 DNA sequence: TGTGCCAGCAGTTTCTCCCCGACACTAGCGGGAGTCAGTAAGTTCGGGGCCAAAAACATTCAGTACTTC.

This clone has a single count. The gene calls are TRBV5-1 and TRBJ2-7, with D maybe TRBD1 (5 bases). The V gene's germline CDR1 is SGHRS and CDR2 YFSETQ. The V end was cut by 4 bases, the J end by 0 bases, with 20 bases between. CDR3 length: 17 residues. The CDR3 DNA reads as TGCGCCAGCAGCCTTTTAGCCCTTCGAGACAGCTCCTACGAGCAGTACTTC. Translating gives CASSLLALRDSSYEQYF.

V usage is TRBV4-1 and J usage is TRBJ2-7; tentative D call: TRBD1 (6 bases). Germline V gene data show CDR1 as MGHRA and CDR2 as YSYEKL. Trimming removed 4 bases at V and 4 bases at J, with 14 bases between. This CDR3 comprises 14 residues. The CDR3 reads CASSLLPGQYEQYF. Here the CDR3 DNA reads TGCGCCAGCAGCCTTTTACCCGGACAGTACGAGCAGTACTTC.

The CDR3: CASSFHRDQSSGELFF. In DNA form, the CDR3 reads TGTGCCAGCAGTTTTCATCGGGATCAATCGTCCGGGGAGCTGTTTTTT. The chain carries TRBV28 and TRBJ2-2; D is possibly TRBD2 (5 bases). V was trimmed by 3 bases and J by 6 bases, leaving 17 bases between them. CDR3 length equals 16 residues. Germline CDR1 is MDHEN and CDR2 is SYDVKM.

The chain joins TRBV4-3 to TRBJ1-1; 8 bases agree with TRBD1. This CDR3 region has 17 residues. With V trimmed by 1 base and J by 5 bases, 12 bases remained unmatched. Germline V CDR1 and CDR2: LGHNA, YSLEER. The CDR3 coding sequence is TGCGCCAGCAGCCAAGCCTGGGATTCAGGGGGCGGTACTGAAGCTTTCTTT. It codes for CASSQAWDSGGGTEAFF.

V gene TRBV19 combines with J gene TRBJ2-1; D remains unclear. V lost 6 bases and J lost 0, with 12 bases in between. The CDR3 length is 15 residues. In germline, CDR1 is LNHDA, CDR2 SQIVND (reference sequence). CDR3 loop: CASRIGGGSYNEQFF. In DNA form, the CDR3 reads TGTGCCAGTAGGATTGGCGGTGGCTCCTACAATGAGCAGTTCTTC.

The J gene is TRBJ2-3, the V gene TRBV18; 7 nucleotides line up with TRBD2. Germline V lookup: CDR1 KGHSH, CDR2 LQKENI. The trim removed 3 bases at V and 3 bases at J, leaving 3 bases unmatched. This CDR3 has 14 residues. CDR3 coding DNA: TGTGCCAGCTCACCGCCGGGACTAACAGATACGCAGTATTTT. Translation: CASSPPGLTDTQYF. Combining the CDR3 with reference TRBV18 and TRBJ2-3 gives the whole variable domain NAGVMQNPRHLVRRRGQEARLRCSPMKGHSHVYWYRQLPEEGLKFMVYLQKENIIDESGMPKERFSAEFPKEGPSILRIQQVVRGDSAAYFCASSPPGLTDTQYFGPGTRLTVL.